Following are 29 T cell receptor beta chains from one sample sequenced in a study of cytomegalovirus exposure and HLA in healthy donors. A multiplex PCR was run with 60 Vbeta primers and 13 Jbeta primers. The protocol was immunoSEQ multiplex PCR, while the TCRdb copy is restricted to in-frame clones and leaves out a portion. The repertoire holds 150,000 or so clones, with roughly three quarters as singletons. The sample was PBMCs. These receptors came from a man between 25 and 39 years old in good health and CMV-seropositive.

The V gene is TRBV6-1, the J gene TRBJ2-1; 10 bases are a match to TRBD1. Germline values: CDR1 MNHNS, CDR2 SASEGT. The CDR3 runs 15 residues. V lost 5 bases, J lost 3 bases, and 4 bases stayed unmatched. The CDR3 region is CASSRGTGDYNEQFF. In DNA, the CDR3 is TGTGCCAGCAGTCGCGGGACAGGGGACTACAATGAGCAGTTCTTC.

In regard to this clone: A junction end diverges from the germline sequence, so it may reflect a read error. The gene calls are TRBV7-7 and TRBJ2-2; the D gene is possibly TRBD1 (6 bases). The length of the CDR3 is 16 residues. Germline V gives CDR1 SSHAT, CDR2 FNYEAQ (reference sequence). The CDR3 nucleotides are TGTGCTAGCAGCTTAGTTCCGGGACAGAACACCGGGGAGCTGTTTTTT. It encodes CASSLVPGQNTGELFF.

This clone occurred once. J is TRBJ2-1 and V is TRBV10-3; 9 bases map to TRBD1. This CDR3 is built from 14 residues. Trimming cost V 4 bases and J 6 bases; bases outside gene matches: 4. Germline V CDR1 and CDR2: ENHRY, SYGVKD. The CDR3 reads CAISGPGQGNEQFF. The CDR3 DNA is TGTGCCATCAGTGGACCGGGACAGGGCAATGAGCAGTTCTTC.

The V and J genes are TRBV12-5 and TRBJ2-1, with D unresolved. Trimming shortened V by 4 bases and J by 2 bases, and 15 bases separated the two germline ends. Germline V CDR1 and CDR2: LGHNT, FRNRAP. This CDR3 contains 16 residues. DNA of the CDR3: TGTGCTAGTGGTTCTTGGGTACAGAAGCCCTACAATGAGCAGTTCTTC. Encoded protein: CASGSWVQKPYNEQFF.

The chain uses TRBV5-1 and TRBJ1-3, with D possibly being TRBD1 (5 bases). This CDR3 contains 15 residues. V lost 4 bases and J 4 bases, leaving 15 bases between the germline ends. Per germline, CDR1 SGHRS and CDR2 YFSETQ. CDR3 region: CASSVGGGRGNTIYF. DNA for the CDR3: TGCGCCAGCAGCGTGGGGGGAGGACGAGGAAACACCATATATTTT.

The chain joins TRBV7-8 to TRBJ2-7, with 7 bases lining up with TRBD1. V was pared by 0 bases and J by 5 bases, with 7 bases of the junction left unmatched. The CDR3 is 15 amino acids. CDR1 and CDR2 (germline): SGHVS, FQNEAQ. This CDR3 reads CASSLAQVTGDEQYF. CDR3 DNA sequence: TGTGCCAGCAGCTTAGCGCAGGTAACAGGGGACGAGCAGTACTTC.

The genes are TRBV9 and TRBJ2-2, with D perhaps matching TRBD2 (6 bases). The V end was cut by 1 base, the J end by 12 bases, with 10 bases between. The CDR3 is 12 residues long. Germline loops: CDR1 SGDLS, CDR2 YYNGEE. The CDR3 DNA sequence: TGTGCCAGCAGCGTATCCGGGGGACAGCTGTTTTTT. It encodes CASSVSGGQLFF.

V usage is TRBV10-3 and J usage is TRBJ2-1; 9 bases map to TRBD1. V dropped 7 bases and J dropped 7; count of bases not matched to a gene: 8. Per the germline V gene, CDR1 is ENHRY and CDR2 is SYGVKD. The CDR3 is 14 amino acids. The DNA for the CDR3 is TGTGCCATCAACTCGGGGACAGGGAGGAATGAGCAGTTCTTC. Its protein product is CAINSGTGRNEQFF.

The chain recombines TRBV7-2 with TRBJ1-2; 9 positions match TRBD1. CDR1 SGHTA and CDR2 FQGNSA come from the germline V gene. After removal of 8 bases from V and 0 bases from J, the junction contained 4 bases not matched to a gene. The CDR3 is 14 residues long. CDR3 sequence: CASGWTGANYGYTF. The CDR3 DNA reads TGTGCCAGCGGGTGGACAGGGGCTAACTATGGCTACACCTTC.

V gene TRBV19 combines with J gene TRBJ1-2; 8 nucleotides line up with TRBD1. Germline V lookup: CDR1 LNHDA, CDR2 SQIVND (reference sequence). The CDR3 totals 13 residues. The J segment lost 7 bases and the V segment lost 7 bases, leaving 8 bases of the junction unmatched. Written as DNA, the CDR3 is TGTGCCAGTAAAAGACAGGGGTTGTCTGGCTACACCTTC. This gives the protein CASKRQGLSGYTF.

The J gene is TRBJ2-6, the V gene TRBV4-2; 9 nucleotides match TRBD2. Looked up from germline, CDR1 is LGHNA and CDR2 is YNFKEQ. The CDR3 contains 17 residues. The V segment lost 1 base and the J segment 0 bases; nucleotides outside the gene matches: 1. The CDR3 region is CASSQVAGVSGANVLTF. The CDR3 nucleotides are TGTGCCAGCAGCCAAGTAGCGGGGGTCTCTGGGGCCAACGTCCTGACTTTC.

This chain uses TRBV30 with TRBJ2-7; 7 bases agree with TRBD1. Germline values: CDR1 GTSNPN, CDR2 SVGIG (reference sequence). CDR3 length: 16 amino acids. The J segment lost 2 bases and the V segment lost 5 bases, leaving 15 bases of the junction unmatched. In DNA form, the CDR3 reads TGTGCCTGGCGAACCAGACAGGGTCGGAATCCCTACGAGCAGTACTTC. It codes for CAWRTRQGRNPYEQYF. Together with reference TRBV30 and TRBJ2-7, the CDR3 gives the full variable domain: SQTIHQWPATLVQPVGSPLSLECTVEGTSNPNLYWYRQAAGRGLQLLFYSVGIGQISSEVPQNLSASRPQDRQFILSSKKLLLSDSGFYLCAWRTRQGRNPYEQYFGPGTRLTVT.

This clone ranks as large. The V and J genes are TRBV15 and TRBJ1-1; tentative D call: TRBD1 (6 bases). Trimming stripped 0 bases from V and 2 bases from J, with 19 bases between. Germline V gene lookup returns CDR1 LNHNV and CDR2 YYDKDF (reference sequence). The CDR3 loop spans 18 amino acids. CDR3 in amino acids: CATSRDYKTGSINTEAFF. In nucleotides, the CDR3 is TGTGCCACCAGCAGAGATTATAAGACAGGCTCAATCAACACTGAAGCTTTCTTT.

The V and J genes are TRBV19 and TRBJ2-5; 7 nucleotides match TRBD1. V lost 4 bases, J lost 4 bases, and 9 bases stayed unmatched. Germline CDR1 reads LNHDA; CDR2 reads SQIVND (reference sequence). The CDR3 has 15 amino acids. The CDR3 spells CASSTTGSRGETQYF. The CDR3 DNA sequence: TGTGCCAGTAGTACGACAGGGTCTCGTGGAGAGACCCAGTACTTC. The entire variable domain, with the rest obtained from reference TRBV19 and TRBJ2-5, is as follows: DGGITQSPKYLFRKEGQNVTLSCEQNLNHDAMYWYRQDPGQGLRLIYYSQIVNDFQKGDIAEGYSVSREKKESFPLTVTSAQKNPTAFYLCASSTTGSRGETQYFGPGTRLLVL.

The chain uses TRBV19 and TRBJ2-6, with 10 bases matching TRBD1. This CDR3 is built from 20 residues. The germline V gene has CDR1 LNHDA and CDR2 SQIVND (reference sequence). Unmatched junction bases numbered 12, after V lost 1 base and J lost 3 bases. This chain's CDR3 is CASSIVSGRTGGIGANVLTF. CDR3 in DNA: TGTGCCAGTAGTATAGTCTCCGGAAGGACAGGGGGGATTGGGGCCAACGTCCTGACTTTC.

This sequence joins TRBV10-2 and TRBJ2-7; a possible D gene is TRBD1 (6 bases). V gave up 4 bases and J gave up 3 bases, with 10 bases separating them. Germline values: CDR1 WSHSY, CDR2 SAAADI. This CDR3 has 13 amino acids. The CDR3 nucleotides are TGCGCCAGCAGTGCTTCGACAGGCTACGAGCAGTACTTC. This codes for CASSASTGYEQYF.

The V and J genes are TRBV2 and TRBJ1-3, with a weak D call TRBD1 (5 bases). Trimming took 4 bases from V and 0 from J, leaving 10 bases between them. The CDR3 is 15 residues long. Germline V gene lookup returns CDR1 SNHLY and CDR2 FYNNEI. DNA for the CDR3: TGTGCCAGCAGTGTAGACAGATCCTCTGGAAACACCATATATTTT. It translates to CASSVDRSSGNTIYF. Full variable domain (rest looked up from reference TRBV2 and TRBJ1-3): EPEVTQTPSHQVTQMGQEVILRCVPISNHLYFYWYRQILGQKVEFLVSFYNNEISEKSEIFDDQFSVERPDGSNFTLKIRSTKLEDSAMYFCASSVDRSSGNTIYFGEGSWLTVV.

The chain has TRBV12-5 and TRBJ2-5; the match to TRBD1 covers 9 bases. V shed 4 bases and J 1 base; nucleotides not matched to a gene: 10. The CDR3 covers 17 residues. CDR1 and CDR2 (germline): LGHNT, FRNRAP. This CDR3 is CASGSVARQGVQETQYF. The CDR3 DNA reads TGTGCTAGTGGTTCTGTAGCCCGACAGGGGGTCCAAGAGACCCAGTACTTC.

V and J are TRBV14 and TRBJ2-7, with 10 bases fitting TRBD1. The CDR3 covers 15 residues. V lost 2 bases and J lost 2; bases outside the gene matches: 3. Germline V gene data show CDR1 as SGHDN and CDR2 as FVKESK. DNA for the CDR3: TGTGCCAGCAGCCAATTAGACAGGGGGCCCTACGAGCAGTACTTC. Amino acids: CASSQLDRGPYEQYF.

The rearrangement uses TRBV10-3 and TRBJ1-5; 7 bases agree with TRBD1. CDR1 and CDR2 (germline): ENHRY, SYGVKD. The CDR3 runs to 14 residues. The V segment lost 6 bases and the J segment 7 bases; nucleotides outside the gene matches: 9. The CDR3 here is CAISEDRAGQPQHF. The CDR3 nucleotides read TGTGCCATCAGCGAAGACAGGGCAGGGCAGCCCCAGCATTTT.

This chain links TRBV28 with TRBJ1-6, with D tentatively TRBD1 (6 bases). The length of the CDR3 is 15 residues. V was trimmed by 4 bases and J by 5 bases, leaving 12 bases between them. Germline CDR1 and CDR2: MDHEN and SYDVKM. In DNA form, the CDR3 reads TGTGCCAGCAGTTATCCGGGGGGCGATAATTCACCCCTCCACTTT. Residues: CASSYPGGDNSPLHF.

In its sample, this clone was seen once. The CDR3 here is CASKPTGGADTQYF. CDR3 nucleotides: TGTGCCAGCAAACCCACGGGGGGCGCGGATACGCAGTATTTT. The J gene is TRBJ2-3, the V gene TRBV27; the D gene is possibly TRBD2 (7 bases). The CDR3 consists of 14 residues. CDR1 and CDR2 from the germline V gene are MNHEY and SMNVEV (reference sequence). Deletions cut 7 bases from V and 6 bases from J, with 17 bases between.

This chain uses TRBV2 with TRBJ1-6, with no clear D. V lost 6 bases to trimming and J lost 7 bases, with 7 bases between them. CDR3 length: 12 amino acids. In germline, CDR1 is SNHLY, CDR2 FYNNEI. Here the CDR3 reads CASSLENSPLHF. The CDR3 DNA reads TGTGCCAGCAGCCTCGAGAATTCACCCCTCCACTTT.

The CDR3 spells CAKIGRLADNEQFF. CDR3 bases: TGTGCCAAGATAGGGAGACTAGCGGACAATGAGCAGTTCTTC. The chain combines TRBV2 with TRBJ2-1; 9 bases line up with TRBD2. Per germline, CDR1 SNHLY and CDR2 FYNNEI. V lost 10 bases, J lost 5 bases, and 9 bases stayed unmatched. CDR3 length: 14 amino acids.

The J gene is TRBJ1-1, the V gene TRBV9; D is unresolved. Per germline, CDR1 SGDLS and CDR2 YYNGEE. The V gene lost 3 bases and the J gene lost 2 bases, with 8 bases spanning the gap. The CDR3 spans 13 residues. This CDR3 is CASSAYFNTEAFF. The CDR3 coding sequence is TGTGCCAGCAGCGCGTATTTTAACACTGAAGCTTTCTTT.

CDR3 DNA: TGTGCCAGCAGCTTAGACCCCCAGGGGAACACCGGGGAGCTGTTTTTT. It translates to CASSLDPQGNTGELFF. The chain has TRBV11-2 and TRBJ2-2; possible D gene TRBD1, 5 bases. CDR3 length equals 16 residues. In germline, CDR1 is SGHAT, CDR2 FQNNGV. Trimming removed 0 bases at V and 1 base at J, with 9 bases between.

J is TRBJ1-5 and V is TRBV28; no clear D. V gave up 6 bases and J gave up 7 bases, with 13 bases separating them. The length of the CDR3 is 13 residues. Germline loops: CDR1 MDHEN, CDR2 SYDVKM. The CDR3 sequence: CASSPQALQPQHF. Written as DNA, the CDR3 is TGTGCCAGCAGCCCCCAGGCTCTCCAGCCCCAGCATTTT. The whole variable domain, filled in from reference TRBV28 and TRBJ1-5, reads DVKVTQSSRYLVKRTGEKVFLECVQDMDHENMFWYRQDPGLGLRLIYFSYDVKMKEKGDIPEGYSVSREKKERFSLILESASTNQTSMYLCASSPQALQPQHFGDGTRLSIL.

V and J are TRBV28 and TRBJ2-7, with TRBD2 matching over 14 bases. CDR1 is MDHEN and CDR2 is SYDVKM in the germline V gene. The ends lost 5 bases at V and 3 bases at J; junction bases unmatched: 9. The CDR3 sequence is 17 residues long. In DNA, the CDR3 is TGTGCCAGCAGTGCCCTGGGACTAGCGGGAGAACGCTACGAGCAGTACTTC. Translation: CASSALGLAGERYEQYF.

This clone showed up just a few times. The rearrangement links TRBV5-4 to TRBJ1-1, with a possible D match to TRBD1 (5 bases). Trimming shortened V by 4 bases and J by 6 bases, and 10 bases separated the two germline ends. Looked up from germline, CDR1 is SGHNT and CDR2 is YYREEE (reference sequence). This CDR3 has 12 residues. The DNA of the CDR3 is TGTGCCAGCAGCACAATGACAGCTGAAGCTTTCTTT. This codes for CASSTMTAEAFF.